The subject of this entry is one T cell receptor beta chain. Its antigen is not known. This entry belongs to a study of shared clonotypes between healthy human individuals. There are 13 residues in the CDR3. Germline CDR1 is MNHEY and CDR2 is SMNVEV (reference sequence). V was shortened by 5 bases and J by 5 bases, with 13 bases between the two germline ends. The run depth of the assay was deep. The data were produced by immunoSEQ multiplex PCR, yet TCRdb's version contains in-frame clones alone and is incomplete. This sample has roughly 2.1 million clones, with around 93% found just once. Study-wide points: Generation probabilities of non-shared clonotypes were lower (relative to those shared by all four donors).

Naive CD8 populations comprised CD45RO-negative cells positively selected for CCR7, excluding terminally differentiated effector memory CD45RA+ cells. The sequence came from a man aged 18 to 30 in good health. Some clones in this sample may be carry-over from other donors' samples. The chain joins TRBV27 to TRBJ2-7; no clear D. The sequencing input was naive CD8+ T cells from PBMCs. The CDR3 reads CASSTPTLHEQYF. DNA for the CDR3: TGTGCCAGCAGTACCCCGACCCTCCACGAGCAGTACTTC.